The rows below give T cell receptor beta chains drawn from one sample of a study of blood T cell repertoires in COVID-19. The data were produced by immunoSEQ multiplex PCR, yet TCRdb's version contains in-frame clones alone and is incomplete. The sample consists of about 220,000 clones, about 85% of them appearing once. Sequenced sample: peripheral blood. The receptors were gathered from a man aged 50-59 years who had recovered from COVID-19. Both conserved end residues are part of each CDR3. Fields, in order: D gene, clone size, V gene, J gene, CDR3 DNA, CDR3 protein. D genes are given only for firm matches. Only part of the rows carry a size: once, few, many, or a class if the clone is expanded.

>.|.|TRBV21-1|TRBJ2-5
TGTGCCAGCAGCAAAGCGCCACTAGCGCGTCAAGAGACCCAGTACTTC
CASSKAPLARQETQYF
>.|.|TRBV2|TRBJ2-3
TGTGCCAGGGGGGGGACAACGAGCACAGATACGCAGTATTTT
CARGGTTSTDTQYF
>.|.|TRBV20-1|TRBJ2-7
TGCAGCGCGTCGACAGGCTACGAGCAGTACTTC
CSASTGYEQYF
>.|.|TRBV25-1|TRBJ1-4
TGTGCCAGCACCCCGGACAGTACTAATGAAAAACTGTTTTTT
CASTPDSTNEKLFF
>.|.|TRBV28|TRBJ1-1
TGTGCCAGCAGTTTATTAGGGCAGGGGAACACTGAAGCTTTCTTT
CASSLLGQGNTEAFF
>.|.|TRBV27|TRBJ1-2
TGTGCCAGCAGTCAAGCAGGGTCCCTCTATGGCTACACCTTC
CASSQAGSLYGYTF
>TRBD1|.|TRBV12-3/TRBV12-4|TRBJ2-7
TGTGCCAGCAGTTTAGGACAGGGCTACGAGCAGTACTTC
CASSLGQGYEQYF
>TRBD2|.|TRBV18|TRBJ2-3
TGTGCCAGCTCACTTGGCGGGAGGAGCACAGATACGCAGTATTTT
CASSLGGRSTDTQYF
>.|.|TRBV7-2|TRBJ2-3
TGTGCCAGCGCCCCGCGAAGAGATACGCAGTATTTT
CASAPRRDTQYF
>TRBD1|few|TRBV12-3/TRBV12-4|TRBJ2-5
TGTGCCAGCAGAACCGGGACAGGAGAGACCCAGTACTTC
CASRTGTGETQYF
>TRBD1|.|TRBV10-3|TRBJ2-7
TGTGCCATCAGACCCGGGACAGGGGTGGACGAGCAGTACTTC
CAIRPGTGVDEQYF
>TRBD2|.|TRBV28|TRBJ2-5
TGTGCCAGCAGTCATAATCGAGTAGCGGGACACGAGACCCAGTACTTC
CASSHNRVAGHETQYF
>.|.|TRBV5-1|TRBJ2-5
TGCGCCAGCAGCTCTTTGACAGGTCGGGAGACCCAGTACTTC
CASSSLTGRETQYF
>.|.|TRBV29-1|TRBJ1-2
TGCAGCGCCCATACAGGGTACTATGGCTACACCTTC
CSAHTGYYGYTF
>.|.|TRBV7-9|TRBJ2-7
TGTGCCAGCAGCTTAGTTGGTGGAGACTACGAGCAGTACTTC
CASSLVGGDYEQYF
>.|.|TRBV20-1|TRBJ2-1
TGCAGTGCTAGTCGAGGCGATGAGCAGTTCTTC
CSASRGDEQFF
>TRBD2|many|TRBV5-4|TRBJ2-3
TGTGCCAGCAGCTCCAAGACTAGCGGGATAGATGATACGCAGTATTTT
CASSSKTSGIDDTQYF
>.|.|TRBV11-2|TRBJ1-1
TGTGCCAGCAGCGGAATCGGGGTCATCGAAGCTTTCTTT
CASSGIGVIEAFF
>.|.|TRBV5-1|TRBJ2-7
TGCGCCAGCAGCGCGGGACCGTCCTCCTCCTACGAGCAGTACTTC
CASSAGPSSSYEQYF
>TRBD1|.|TRBV2|TRBJ1-6
TGTGCCAGCAGAGGAGGACAGGGGAATTCACCCCTCCACTTT
CASRGGQGNSPLHF
>TRBD2|.|TRBV5-1|TRBJ2-2
TGCGCCAGCAGCTTGGACCCAGCGGGAGGGAACACCGGGGAGCTGTTTTTT
CASSLDPAGGNTGELFF
>.|.|TRBV19|TRBJ2-2
TGTGCCAGTAGTATTCGTCTTGGGGAGCTGTTTTTT
CASSIRLGELFF
>.|once|TRBV19|TRBJ1-1
TGTGCCAGTAGTATCCAGGGGCTAGTGGCTTTCTTT
CASSIQGLVAFF
>.|.|TRBV27|TRBJ1-2
TGTGCCAGCAGCAGTTGGCGGCGGGGGGGCTACACCTTC
CASSSWRRGGYTF
>TRBD2|.|TRBV24-1|TRBJ2-3
TGTGCCACCAGTGATTTCCTAGCGGGAGTTTATACGCAGTATTTT
CATSDFLAGVYTQYF
>.|.|TRBV7-9|TRBJ2-1
TGTGCCAGCAGCTTAGCCCCCAGCAATGAGCAGTTCTTC
CASSLAPSNEQFF
>.|few|TRBV15|TRBJ1-6
TGTGCCACCAGCAGAGATAACCCGGGGTTGTCACCCCTCCACTTT
CATSRDNPGLSPLHF
>.|few|TRBV25-1|TRBJ1-3
TGTGCCAGCAGTGATGAGGGACATCCCGGAAACACCATATATTTT
CASSDEGHPGNTIYF
>.|.|TRBV24-1|TRBJ2-1
TGTGCCACCAGTGATTTGCCCGGGTCAAACAACAATGAGCAGTTCTTC
CATSDLPGSNNNEQFF
>TRBD2|.|TRBV27|TRBJ2-7
TGTGCCAGCAGTTCCCTAGCGGGACCCTACGAGCAGTACTTC
CASSSLAGPYEQYF
>TRBD1|.|TRBV5-8|TRBJ2-4
TGTGCCAGCAGCTTGGGGGGGACAGGGAGGAGGGAGTACTTC
CASSLGGTGRREYF
>.|.|TRBV19|TRBJ2-3
TGTGCCAGTAGGGACGACGGCTGGAGGTCAGATACGCAGTATTTT
CASRDDGWRSDTQYF
>.|.|TRBV27|TRBJ2-5
TGTGCCAGGGGCAGATGGAGGTGGGAGACCCAGTACTTC
CARGRWRWETQYF
>TRBD2|.|TRBV27|TRBJ2-3
TGTGCCAGCAGTTCCCGAGGACTAGCAGACGCCCTAGATACGCAGTATTTT
CASSSRGLADALDTQYF
>.|.|TRBV28|TRBJ1-2
TGTGCCAGCATTCCTCGCAGGGCCTATGGCTACACCTTC
CASIPRRAYGYTF
>TRBD1|.|TRBV7-8|TRBJ1-6
TGTGCCAGCAGCTTCGGACAGGGGGACAATTCACCCCTCCACTTT
CASSFGQGDNSPLHF
>.|.|TRBV5-1|TRBJ2-3
TGCGCCAGCAGCTTGGTTGCGGGGCCAAGGGATACGCAGTATTTT
CASSLVAGPRDTQYF
>.|few|TRBV27|TRBJ1-1
TGTGCCAGCAGTTTAATCGGCGGGGCAACTGAAGCTTTCTTT
CASSLIGGATEAFF
>TRBD1|.|TRBV5-1|TRBJ1-3
TGCGCCAGCAGCTTGGACAGGGGTAGGCCTGGAAACACCATATATTTT
CASSLDRGRPGNTIYF
>TRBD2|.|TRBV15|TRBJ2-3
TGTGCCACCAGCAGACTAGCGGGAGTGACAGATACGCAGTATTTT
CATSRLAGVTDTQYF